The 7 T cell receptor beta chains reported below all come from one sample, sequenced in a study of T cell changes during pregnancy in multiple sclerosis. The protocol was immunoSEQ multiplex PCR, while the TCRdb copy is restricted to in-frame clones and leaves out a portion. The table lists 40,000 or so clones, 85% to 95% of them singletons. The source was CD4+ T cells from peripheral blood mononuclear cells, collected in the third trimester of pregnancy. Receptor source: a female donor with multiple sclerosis, enrolled in a pregnancy study.

The rearrangement uses TRBV5-6 and TRBJ2-1, with 8 bases matching TRBD2. The germline gives CDR1 SGHDT, CDR2 YYEEEE. The J segment lost 0 bases and the V segment lost 6 bases, leaving 8 bases of the junction unmatched. The CDR3 is made up of 16 amino acids. The CDR3 coding sequence is TGTGCCAGCACAAAGACCGGGGGGGGCTCCTACAATGAGCAGTTCTTC. Its translation is CASTKTGGGSYNEQFF.

V and J are TRBV19 and TRBJ1-4; D may be TRBD1 (5 bases). The V and J ends lost 5 bases and 6 bases respectively, with 22 bases between them. This CDR3 contains 17 residues. Germline CDR1 is LNHDA and CDR2 is SQIVND (reference sequence). Here the CDR3 reads CASSSRNTGGRDEKLFF. The DNA of the CDR3 is TGTGCCAGTAGTTCCCGGAACACAGGAGGGAGGGATGAAAAACTGTTTTTT.

The chain uses TRBV11-2 and TRBJ2-1; 7 bases match TRBD1. This CDR3 has 15 residues. Germline CDR1 SGHAT, CDR2 FQNNGV. With 5 bases clipped from V and 0 bases from J, the junction kept 4 bases outside the gene matches. CDR3 residues: CASSPGTVSYNEQFF. The CDR3 DNA reads as TGTGCCAGCAGCCCCGGGACAGTCTCCTACAATGAGCAGTTCTTC.

The chain is built from TRBV28 and TRBJ1-5; 9 bases match TRBD1. Germline V gene data show CDR1 as MDHEN and CDR2 as SYDVKM. With V trimmed by 6 bases and J by 4 bases, 7 bases remained unmatched. This CDR3 comprises 15 residues. CDR3 sequence reads: CASSPTGGGNQPQHF. The CDR3 DNA follows: TGTGCCAGCAGCCCCACAGGGGGCGGGAATCAGCCCCAGCATTTT.

The chain combines TRBV6-5 with TRBJ1-2; the D is unclear. Looked up from germline, CDR1 is MNHEY and CDR2 is SVGAGI. The length of the CDR3 is 13 residues. V was cut by 6 bases and J by 2 bases, with 10 bases left in between. CDR3 bases: TGTGCCAGCAGACTAGACGCGAACTATGGCTACACCTTC. Protein: CASRLDANYGYTF.

This chain joins TRBV10-1 and TRBJ2-3, with TRBD2 matching over 9 bases. Germline CDR1 and CDR2: WNHNN and SYGVQD (reference sequence). J was trimmed by 6 bases and V by 0 bases; bases with no gene match: 4. The CDR3 is made up of 15 amino acids. This CDR3 reads CASSESSGSGDTQYF. In nucleotides, the CDR3 is TGCGCCAGCAGTGAGTCTAGCGGGAGTGGCGATACGCAGTATTTT.

The chain employs TRBV6-1 and TRBJ2-2; TRBD2 might be the D (6 bases). The CDR3 contains 16 residues. Trimming removed 4 bases at V and 3 bases at J, with 15 bases between. The germline gives CDR1 MNHNS, CDR2 SASEGT. CDR3 protein: CASSVTGPGDTGELFF. CDR3 coding DNA: TGTGCCAGCAGTGTAACCGGGCCGGGAGACACCGGGGAGCTGTTTTTT.